Here is one T cell receptor beta chain with its context. Source study methods: Estimation of nucleated cell counts was performed using reference gene primer amplification. TCRdb keeps only in-frame clones here, not all; method: immunoSEQ multiplex PCR. V and J calls and clone size follow that table, whereas D and trimming were derived from the DNA. The table includes a few hundred thousand clones, over 65% detected once. Germline V lookup: CDR1 SQVTM, CDR2 ANQGSEA. V was pared by 7 bases and J by 4 bases, with 17 bases between. This CDR3 spans 14 amino acids. This entry comes from a study of blood T cell repertoires in COVID-19.

The TCR originated in a woman older than 75 with acute or convalescent COVID-19. The rearrangement links TRBV29-1 to TRBJ2-1, with D tentatively TRBD1 (5 bases). Sequencing was carried out using peripheral blood. The CDR3 bases are TGCAGCGCTGCAAGGGGCTCCCTATACAATGAGCAGTTCTTC. This codes for CSAARGSLYNEQFF.